A selection of T cell receptor beta chains follows, all from one sample in a study of blood T cell repertoires in COVID-19. Sequenced by immunoSEQ multiplex PCR; TCRdb stores in-frame clones only, minus some. In the table there are about 210,000 clones, 75% to 90% of which are singletons. The sequenced sample was peripheral blood. These receptors were collected from a woman aged 35 to 49 with acute or convalescent COVID-19. Each CDR3 is given with its conserved first and last residue.

>TRBJ2-3|TRBV5-1
CASGFSGGTDTQYF
>TRBJ1-3|TRBV5-1
CASSFNSGNTIYF
>TRBJ2-5|TRBV27
CASSISGEAGGAETQYF
>TRBJ1-2|TRBV2
CASGPGGVGYGYTF
>TRBJ2-3|TRBV24-1
CATSDSGLAGVNTQYF
>TRBJ2-2|TRBV24-1
CATSLGGAFTSTGELFF
>TRBJ1-6|TRBV6-4
CASSDAIGTGSPLHF
>TRBJ1-2|TRBV6-5
CASAARFMAGFF
>TRBJ1-2|TRBV5-1
CASSPYGQGNYGYTF
>TRBJ2-1|TRBV30
CAWGKGLAGDRQFF
>TRBJ2-3|TRBV9
CASSVGGVTSTDTQYF
>TRBJ2-2|TRBV18
CASSRTEYTGELFF
>TRBJ2-1|TRBV5-1
CASSLGAGVYNEQFF
>TRBJ1-1|TRBV6-6
CASSYAGSETEAFF
>TRBJ2-3|TRBV7-8
CASSLRRGGQSDTQYF
>TRBJ1-6|TRBV14
CASSLTYNSPLHF
>TRBJ2-2|TRBV7-8
CASSLTGQARNTGELFF
>TRBJ2-2|TRBV3-1/TRBV3-2
CASSPRAGGKELFF
>TRBJ2-3|TRBV5-6
CASSLGADTQYF
>TRBJ2-5|TRBV6-4
CASSDSNGGVETQYF
>TRBJ1-2|TRBV9
CASSADPRGYGYTF
>TRBJ2-1|TRBV28
CASLLEDSKRNEQFF
>TRBJ1-1|TRBV12-5
CASGLSGVAFF
>TRBJ1-1|TRBV3-1/TRBV3-2
CASSQQGGRNTEAFF
>TRBJ2-1|TRBV20-1
CSASGRGRREQFF
>TRBJ1-2|TRBV9
CASSVYQGAGYGYTF
>TRBJ1-1|TRBV19
CASSKSPRADTEAFF
>TRBJ1-1|TRBV7-8
CASSPWSSEAFF
>TRBJ1-4|TRBV2
CASMAGGFEKLFF
>TRBJ1-1|TRBV11-2
CASSPRENTEAFF
>TRBJ1-2|TRBV5-4
CASSLETGHGYTF
>TRBJ1-1|TRBV6-5
CASSYPKGGVGTEAFF
>TRBJ1-3|TRBV9
CASSPYSSGNTIYF
>TRBJ1-1|TRBV5-1
CASSVPGQGANTEAFF
>TRBJ1-4|TRBV5-6
CASSLGTGHEKLFF
>TRBJ1-1|TRBV5-6
CASSLGDRWATEAFF
>TRBJ1-2|TRBV5-6
CASSHGTGFDYGYTF
>TRBJ2-1|TRBV6-2/TRBV6-3
CASSYSLADEQFF
>TRBJ1-2|TRBV19
CASSFRLEGGNGYTF
>TRBJ1-2|TRBV29-1
CSVGQSYGYTF
>TRBJ1-1|TRBV7-9
CASSPDRVGKTEAFF
>TRBJ2-1|TRBV21-1
CASSLPGTSGGAWSEQFF
>TRBJ2-3|TRBV30
CACMGGTDTQYF
>TRBJ1-2|TRBV7-9
CASSFPPLDGYTF
>TRBJ1-1|TRBV5-1
CASSLQGGMNTEAFF
>TRBJ2-5|TRBV6-5
CASRGSGTTQYF
>TRBJ2-5|TRBV5-1
CASSLVGGGQETQYF
>TRBJ1-1|TRBV10-2
CASSGQENTEAFF
>TRBJ1-1|TRBV18
CASSPQGDRVGEAFF
>TRBJ1-2|TRBV5-1
CASSFGDGYTF
>TRBJ2-2|TRBV30
CAWRGGSQNTGELFF
>TRBJ1-1|TRBV5-4
CASSFGETEAFF
>TRBJ1-6|TRBV5-1
CASSQTGRSYNSPLHF
>TRBJ2-5|TRBV30
CAWSVGWLAGPETQYF
>TRBJ1-2|TRBV4-2
CASSQDATSYGYTF
>TRBJ1-3|TRBV4-1
CASSPPSAGRNTIYF
>TRBJ2-1|TRBV2
CASRGPGGGALRTLNEQFF
>TRBJ2-3|TRBV29-1
CSADLAGAALFTDTQYF
>TRBJ2-3|TRBV19
CASSIWLAGGTDTQYF
>TRBJ1-5|TRBV20-1
CSASPTLDRGQQPQHF